What follows is one T cell receptor (beta chain) and its context. In its sample, this clone was seen a few times. There is no known antigen for this receptor. Per-nucleotide qualities are absent, and no much larger clonotype sits a single base away. The data were obtained in a study of cytomegalovirus exposure and HLA in healthy donors (dated by TCRdb to about 2017). General notes on the study: An earlier analysis of 587 of the donors reported 250 to 300 Gb of sequence data and 117 million unique TCR beta sequences obtained from about 180 million T cells. Among roughly 400 genotyped donors of the cohort, an average of approximately 240,000 unique TCR beta nucleotide sequences were sequenced per donor, roughly a sixth of them non-productive. The study used immunosequencing to profile the T cell repertoires of hundreds of subjects and linked those repertoires to cytomegalovirus serostatus. To predict cytomegalovirus infection status, the study brought together high-throughput TCR immunosequencing, statistical association of individual TCRs with disease status, and machine learning. Besides the first cohort of 500 to 700 subjects, a separate validation cohort made up of over 100 different subjects was used. Rather than drawing on any new phenotypic data, the later analysis identified candidate immune exposures from TCR beta sequences and the way those sequences occurred across donors. All discovery cohort repertoires had been generated on a single sequencing platform. Of the roughly 410 genotyped donors, approximately 80% were placed in the genetic ancestry cluster associated with self-reported Caucasian donors. Genome-wide SNP genotypes for about 60% of the roughly 670 donors were used in a later genetic analysis, which treated that subset as a discovery cohort. Donor age, sex, ethnicity and CMV serostatus were compiled together with the repertoire data. Typing coverage differed by locus: A, B, C, DRB1 and DQB1 were typed in roughly 620-640 donors, DQA1 in about 560, DPA1 in some 600, and DPB1 in 450 to 480. About 300 gigabases of sequencing data and tens of millions of unique TCR sequences were included in an early release covering roughly 600 HLA-typed donors. The study aimed to test whether signatures of past pathogen exposure could be identified by cataloging public T cell receptors. Both class I and class II loci were covered by HLA typing, at four-digit resolution. An earlier analysis of fewer than 750 of the donors used high-throughput TCR beta sequencing to judge whether each TCR beta V gene segment behaved as functional or pseudogenic. Four to six DR-DQ haplotypes were handled as single units for association and clustering because linkage in the cohort was strong. A later analysis re-analyzed previously published TCR beta repertoires from 500 to 700 donors and added high-resolution HLA genotyping to study TCR occurrence patterns. The paper as a whole reports these results and caveats: According to the authors, the approach could potentially be generalized to other disease states and immunological phenotypes. In a later analysis, HLA-associated TCR beta chains were found to be more clonally expanded and to have lower generation probabilities than equally common non-associated chains. A few of the identified cytomegalovirus-associated TCR beta chains were confirmed in vitro to be specific for cytomegalovirus antigens. Most TCR sequences were observed very rarely across donors, whereas some public TCRs were present in many individuals. Sequencing depth was assumed to be roughly uniform across donors in the presence/absence analyses, though that assumption may not hold. In both the original and validation cohorts, the classifier was reported to diagnose cytomegalovirus status with high specificity and sensitivity. Some IMGT-functional V segments, including TRBV6-2 and TRBV6-3, could not be told apart with the 87-base-pair reads, so those segments were excluded. The earlier analysis of nearly 600 of the donors excluded roughly 17 rarely observed V segments, including chromosome 9 orphons, because counts were too low. A cluster of highly shared sequence variants was judged likely to represent a technical artifact of the sequencing pipeline. According to a later analysis, parvovirus B19, influenza, CMV and Epstein-Barr virus appeared linked to several top co-occurrence clusters. V-gene and J-gene trimming of TCR beta chains was associated with a missense DCLRE1C variant in a later genetic analysis, and the association was replicated in an independent cohort. The study listed around 160 TCR beta chains as associated with cytomegalovirus. In a later genetic analysis, fewer N-insertions in productive TCRs were reported among donors in an Asian-associated ancestry cluster than the approximately 670-donor mean. Immune exposure information for the cohort was limited to CMV serostatus. In a later analysis, most CMV-associated TCR beta chains were found to appear HLA-restricted, with HLA associations seemingly driven largely by CMV exposure. According to a later analysis, TCR association rates differed among HLA loci, with DRB1 alleles showing the most associated TCRs and HLA-C alleles showing the fewest. In this cohort, only TCR beta chains were sequenced, and detectable features were limited by the absence of alpha or paired-chain data. Linkage disequilibrium might explain the correlated functional status among segregating V segments, but an unknown experimental factor could not be excluded. Broadly in line with IMGT annotations, most TCR beta V segments showed up in productive rearrangements about 87% or about 30% of the time in an earlier analysis of several hundred of the donors. In a later analysis, over 15,000 TCR beta sequences were associated with specific HLA alleles at a false discovery rate of 0.05. A further reported finding was that TCR beta sequences accurately predicted the HLA-A and HLA-B alleles for most subjects in the first cohort. When HLA alleles, especially DR and DQ, strongly co-occurred, TCR associations were difficult to assign to individual alleles. Because HLA typing was unavailable for some donors at each locus, only the typed subset was used in association tests.

The cohort was made up of hundreds of healthy bone marrow donors. Cohort members were all nominally healthy when sampled, although unrecorded immune exposures were likely present. The donor tested CMV seropositive and was one of the 289 seropositive cohort members. Every donor gave a peripheral blood sample, and the peripheral blood mononuclear cells from that sample were used for TCR beta sequencing. Genomic DNA extraction from the blood cell samples was performed with the Qiagen DNeasy Blood Extraction Kit. The method behind the library was the immunoSEQ multiplex PCR assay. For the multiplex PCR, a mixture combining 60 forward primers for TCR Vbeta segments and 13 reverse primers for TCR Jbeta segments was used. The CDR3 region of rearranged TCR beta genes was amplified from genomic DNA with a multiplex PCR assay. The Illumina HiSeq System was used to sequence the amplified TCR beta libraries as 87-base-pair reads. In the authors' own workflow: A later analysis counted about 82 million unique TCR beta chains across the 666 repertoires, and around 12 million of these chains were shared by at least two donors. Raw reads were error-corrected and collapsed into unique sequences with a nearest-neighbor algorithm that merged closely related sequences to remove PCR and sequencing errors. V, D and J gene segments were assigned by aligning CDR3 sequences to IMGT reference sequences. For a sequence to be retained, a match of at least six nucleotides was required to both a V gene segment and a J gene segment. A rearrangement was called productive if the CDR3 had no stop codons and remained in frame with V and J, and every other rearrangement was called non-productive. CDR3 was defined by IMGT convention, running from the second conserved V-encoded cysteine to the conserved J-encoded phenylalanine. Sequences without an unambiguous match to a single V gene segment were excluded from the earlier analysis of 450 to 650 of the donors. An earlier analysis of fewer than 750 of the donors called V segments functional above 56.7% productive rearrangements and segregating when the between-donor standard deviation exceeded 5%. A statistical classification framework was built for diagnosing cytomegalovirus status from the catalog of TCR beta chain sequences. In a later analysis, V and J genes were assigned by comparing TCR nucleotide sequences against IMGT/GENE-DB human TR gene sequences. The TCRdist pipeline was used in a later analysis to assign CDR3 sequences and most-parsimonious VDJ recombination scenarios. In a later analysis, each TCR beta chain was defined by its CDR3 amino acid sequence together with its V-gene family, and reads lacking a unique V-gene family were excluded. As a way to deal with suspected cross-contamination and a sequencing artifact, a later analysis dropped 500 to 700 nucleotide sequences that were highly shared and had low generation probability. In a later analysis, a clonal expansion index was calculated for each public chain from normalized within-repertoire ranks of inferred template counts. A later analysis computed generation probabilities with a VDJ recombination model fitted to out-of-frame rearrangements, and checked the results against IGoR. A later analysis scored TCR-TCR, TCR-HLA and TCR-CMV co-occurrence with hypergeometric tests, applying a repertoire-size bias correction to TCR pairs. A later analysis estimated false discovery rates by permuting HLA or CMV assignments 20 times. In a later analysis, co-occurring TCRs were grouped using DBSCAN, with TCRdist sequence similarity added in when clustering inside HLA-allele-positive subsets. Repertoires with fewer than 30,000 or more than 120,000 public chains, plus five repertoires with anomalous nucleotide sharing, were excluded from co-occurrence clustering. The immuneACCESS repertoire file appears here via TCRdb, limited to in-frame rearrangements. These files lack a portion of the clones; in checked studies, under half of the deficit traces to unresolved V genes, and the cause of the others is not known. V, J and clone size reflect that table, while D and trimming were determined from the DNA. The sample data list 120,000 or so clones, and roughly 17% of these were observed just once. The ten largest make up about 3% of the sample.

The CDR3 runs 13 amino acids, cysteine and phenylalanine included. Kept here is only the CDR3 DNA, which spans 39 bases and is read in frame from base 1. Based on the germline V gene, the CDR1 and CDR2 sequences are SQVTM and ANQGSEA. The germline V end is reduced by 3 bases and the J end by 3 bases; junction bases left unmatched: 3. The V and J genes are TRBV29-1 and TRBJ2-3, with TRBD2 identical over 7 junction bases. Sequences were obtained from PBMCs. This sequence was found in a female donor in good health and CMV-seropositive. The DNA is TGCAGCGTTGACGGGGGGTGGACAGATACGCAGTATTTT. It translates as CSVDGGWTDTQYF.